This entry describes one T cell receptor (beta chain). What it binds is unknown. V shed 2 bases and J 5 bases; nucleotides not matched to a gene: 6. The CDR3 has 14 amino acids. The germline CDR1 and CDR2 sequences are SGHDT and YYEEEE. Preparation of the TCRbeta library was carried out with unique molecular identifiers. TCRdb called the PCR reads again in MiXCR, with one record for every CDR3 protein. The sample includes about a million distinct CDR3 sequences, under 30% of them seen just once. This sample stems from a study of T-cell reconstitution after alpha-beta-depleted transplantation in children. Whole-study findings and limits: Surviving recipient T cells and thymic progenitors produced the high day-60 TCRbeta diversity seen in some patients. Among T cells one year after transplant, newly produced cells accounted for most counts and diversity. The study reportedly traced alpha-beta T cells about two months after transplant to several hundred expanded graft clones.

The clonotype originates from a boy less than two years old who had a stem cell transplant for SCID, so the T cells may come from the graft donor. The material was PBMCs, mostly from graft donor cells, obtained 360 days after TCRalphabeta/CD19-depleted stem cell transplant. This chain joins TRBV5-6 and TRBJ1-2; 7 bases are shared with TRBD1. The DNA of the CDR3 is TGTGCCAGCAGCTTTGGGACAGCGCCTTATGGCTACACCTTC. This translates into CASSFGTAPYGYTF.